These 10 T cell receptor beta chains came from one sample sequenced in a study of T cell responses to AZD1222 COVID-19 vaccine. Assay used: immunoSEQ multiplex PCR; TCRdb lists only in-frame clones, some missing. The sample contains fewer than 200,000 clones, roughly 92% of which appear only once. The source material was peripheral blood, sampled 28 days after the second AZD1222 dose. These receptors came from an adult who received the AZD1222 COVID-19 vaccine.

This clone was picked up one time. CDR3 sequence reads: CSASFRDSNEKLFF. As DNA, the CDR3 is TGCAGTGCTAGTTTTCGGGACAGCAATGAAAAACTGTTTTTT. This chain uses TRBV20-1 with TRBJ1-4, with TRBD1 matching over 7 bases. The CDR3 consists of 14 residues. Germline assignment: CDR1 DFQATT and CDR2 SNEGSKA (reference sequence). The J segment lost 5 bases and the V segment lost 3 bases, leaving 6 bases of the junction unmatched.

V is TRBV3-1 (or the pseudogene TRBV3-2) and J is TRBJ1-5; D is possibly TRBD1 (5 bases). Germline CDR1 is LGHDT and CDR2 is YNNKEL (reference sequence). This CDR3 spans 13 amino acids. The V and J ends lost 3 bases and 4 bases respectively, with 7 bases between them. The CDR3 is CASSHRVNQPQHF. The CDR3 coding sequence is TGTGCCAGCAGCCACAGGGTAAATCAGCCCCAGCATTTT.

In DNA form, the CDR3 reads TGTGCCAGCGTCGAATCATCTCTACCGTCCTACAATGAGCAGTTCTTC. Protein sequence: CASVESSLPSYNEQFF. The chain links TRBV19 to TRBJ2-1; no reliable D call. The CDR3 extends over 16 amino acids. V gave up 9 bases and J gave up 1 base, with 19 bases separating them. Looked up from germline, CDR1 is LNHDA and CDR2 is SQIVND (reference sequence).

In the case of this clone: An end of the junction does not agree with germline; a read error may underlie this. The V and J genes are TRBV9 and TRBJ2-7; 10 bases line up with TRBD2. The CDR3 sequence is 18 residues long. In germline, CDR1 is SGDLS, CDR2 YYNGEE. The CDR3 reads CAGSHGSALAGDSYEQYF. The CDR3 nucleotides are TGTGCCGGCAGCCACGGGTCGGCCCTAGCGGGGGACTCCTACGAGCAGTACTTC.

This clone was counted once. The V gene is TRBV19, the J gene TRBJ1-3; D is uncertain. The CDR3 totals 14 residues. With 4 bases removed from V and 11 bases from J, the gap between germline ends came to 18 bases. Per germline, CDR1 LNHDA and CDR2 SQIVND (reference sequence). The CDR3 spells CASSTLGPGIAIYF. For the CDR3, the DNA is TGTGCCAGTAGTACTCTCGGTCCTGGAATCGCCATATATTTT.

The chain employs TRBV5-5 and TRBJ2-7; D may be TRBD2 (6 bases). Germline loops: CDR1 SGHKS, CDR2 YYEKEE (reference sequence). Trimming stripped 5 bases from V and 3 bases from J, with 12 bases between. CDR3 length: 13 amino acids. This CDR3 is CASSRPGVYEQYF. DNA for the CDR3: TGTGCCAGCAGTCGTCCGGGGGTCTACGAGCAGTACTTC.

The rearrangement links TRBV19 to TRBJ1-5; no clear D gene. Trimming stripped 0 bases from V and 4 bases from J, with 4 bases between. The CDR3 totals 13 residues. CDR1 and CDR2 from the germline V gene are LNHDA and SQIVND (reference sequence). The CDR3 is CASSIEENQPQHF. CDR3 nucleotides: TGTGCCAGTAGTATAGAAGAAAATCAGCCCCAGCATTTT.

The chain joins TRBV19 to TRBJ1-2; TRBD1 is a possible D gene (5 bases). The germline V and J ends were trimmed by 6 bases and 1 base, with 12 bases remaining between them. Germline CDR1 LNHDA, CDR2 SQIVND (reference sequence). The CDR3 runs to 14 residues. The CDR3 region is CASSLTGVNYGYTF. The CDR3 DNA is TGTGCCAGTAGCCTCACGGGGGTTAACTATGGCTACACCTTC.

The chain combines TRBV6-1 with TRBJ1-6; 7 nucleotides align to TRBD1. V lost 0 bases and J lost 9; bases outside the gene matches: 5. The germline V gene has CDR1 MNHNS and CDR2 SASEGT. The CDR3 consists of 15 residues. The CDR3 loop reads CASSEARTGLSPLHF. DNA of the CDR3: TGTGCCAGCAGTGAAGCTAGGACAGGTCTTTCACCCCTCCACTTT.

The CDR3 nucleotides are TGTGCCACCAGCCGCCTTGTGGGGACATTTGAAGCTTTCTTT. Its protein product is CATSRLVGTFEAFF. V and J are TRBV15 and TRBJ1-1; possible D gene TRBD1, 6 bases. The V end lost 5 bases, the J end lost 7 bases, and 17 bases lay between the germline ends. CDR1 LNHNV and CDR2 YYDKDF come from the germline V gene (reference sequence). The CDR3 is 14 residues long. The whole variable domain, filled in from reference TRBV15 and TRBJ1-1, reads DAMVIQNPRYQVTQFGKPVTLSCSQTLNHNVMYWYQQKSSQAPKLLFHYYDKDFNNEADTPDNFQSRRPNTSFCFLDIRSPGLGDTAMYLCATSRLVGTFEAFFGQGTRLTVV.